This TCR beta chain was recorded in a study of cytomegalovirus exposure and HLA in healthy donors. Study background: Among the roughly 430 genotyped donors, 70% to 85% were placed in the Caucasian-associated ancestry cluster.

The PCR was carried out with 60 Vbeta primers and 13 Jbeta primers. The table came from immunoSEQ multiplex PCR; TCRdb's copy has only in-frame clones and leaves some out. Among some 130,000 clones listed, 60% to 80% were seen once. Trimming removed 6 bases at V and 7 bases at J, with 25 bases between. The CDR3 covers 16 residues. Germline V gene sequence: CDR1 SNHLY, CDR2 FYNNEI. Material: PBMCs. The J gene is TRBJ2-7, the V gene TRBV2, with D possibly TRBD2 on 8 matching bases. This sequence originates from a young man in good health and CMV-seronegative. The CDR3 spells CASSRLAGQTLKEQYF. DNA for the CDR3: TGTGCCAGCAGCAGATTAGCGGGACAGACGCTGAAGGAGCAGTACTTC.